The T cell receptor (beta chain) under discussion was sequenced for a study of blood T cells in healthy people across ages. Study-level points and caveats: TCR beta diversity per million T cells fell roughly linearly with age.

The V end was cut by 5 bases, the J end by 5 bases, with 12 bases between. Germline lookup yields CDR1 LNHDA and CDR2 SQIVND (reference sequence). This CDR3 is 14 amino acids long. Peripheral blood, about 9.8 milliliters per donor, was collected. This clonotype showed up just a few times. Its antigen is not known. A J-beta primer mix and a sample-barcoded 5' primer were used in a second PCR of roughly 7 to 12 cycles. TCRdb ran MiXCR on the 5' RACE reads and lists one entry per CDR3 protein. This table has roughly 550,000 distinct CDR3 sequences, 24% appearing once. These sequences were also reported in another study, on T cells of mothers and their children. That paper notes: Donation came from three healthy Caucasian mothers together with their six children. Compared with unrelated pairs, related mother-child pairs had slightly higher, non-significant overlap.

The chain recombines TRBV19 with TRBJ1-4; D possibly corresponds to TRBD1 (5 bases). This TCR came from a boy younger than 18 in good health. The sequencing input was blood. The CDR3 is CASSVRDDNEKLFF. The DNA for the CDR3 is TGTGCCAGTAGTGTACGGGACGACAATGAAAAACTGTTTTTT.